A selection of T cell receptor beta chains follows, all from one sample in a study of blood T cell repertoires in COVID-19. Generated by immunoSEQ multiplex PCR, the TCRdb table keeps only in-frame clones and is missing some. The repertoire holds roughly 200,000 clones, with roughly 86% as singletons. What was sequenced was PBMCs or T cells enriched from blood (not recorded which). The receptors derive from a woman aged 25 to 39 with acute COVID-19. The CDR3 runs from the conserved cysteine through the conserved F or W. A D gene is named only where the DNA matches it firmly. Expanded clones get a size class; other rows say once, few or many, or leave the size out.

j_call	v_call	clone_size	d_call	cdr3_aa	cdr3_nt
TRBJ1-2	TRBV15	once	NA	CATSRDPGDDGYTF	TGTGCCACCAGCAGAGACCCAGGGGATGATGGCTACACCTTC
TRBJ1-5	TRBV28	NA	NA	CASSLPGPNQPQHF	TGTGCCAGCAGTTTACCAGGCCCTAATCAGCCCCAGCATTTT
TRBJ2-7	TRBV4-1	few	TRBD2	CASSHLGLGVYF	TGCGCCAGCAGCCACTTGGGACTAGGGGTTTATTTC
TRBJ1-2	TRBV7-7	NA	TRBD1	CASSPGQGEANYGYTF	TGTGCCAGCAGCCCGGGACAGGGTGAAGCTAACTATGGCTACACCTTC
TRBJ2-7	TRBV30	NA	NA	CALRTNSYEQYF	TGTGCCTTACGGACTAACTCTTACGAGCAGTACTTC
TRBJ2-7	TRBV28	NA	NA	CASNPQANYYEQYF	TGTGCCAGCAACCCCCAGGCCAATTACTACGAGCAGTACTTC
TRBJ2-3	TRBV29-1	NA	NA	CSVWTSSTDTQYF	TGCAGCGTTTGGACAAGTAGCACAGATACGCAGTATTTT
TRBJ1-5	TRBV30	NA	NA	CAWSVLGFNQPQHF	TGTGCCTGGAGTGTACTGGGCTTCAATCAGCCCCAGCATTTT
TRBJ1-2	TRBV28	NA	NA	CASSAGRGSNYGYTF	TGTGCCAGCAGTGCCGGGCGGGGATCTAACTATGGCTACACCTTC
TRBJ1-6	TRBV6-5	NA	TRBD1	CASSSQGHDSPLHF	TGTGCCAGCAGTTCACAGGGGCATGATTCACCCCTCCACTTT
TRBJ1-2	TRBV20-1	NA	NA	CSARVWEGDTF	TGCAGTGCTAGAGTCTGGGAGGGCGACACCTTC
TRBJ2-6	TRBV2	NA	NA	CASFLGADISSGANVLTF	TGTGCCAGCTTCCTAGGTGCGGACATTTCCTCTGGGGCCAACGTCCTGACTTTC
TRBJ1-1	TRBV15	NA	NA	CATSRTENTEAFF	TGTGCCACCAGCAGGACAGAGAACACTGAAGCTTTCTTT
TRBJ2-1	TRBV5-4	once	NA	CASSLIRTAKGNEQFF	TGTGCCAGCAGCCTGATCAGGACAGCCAAGGGGAATGAGCAGTTCTTC
TRBJ2-2	TRBV6-5	NA	NA	CASSYGGSSTGELFF	TGTGCCAGCAGTTACGGGGGGTCCAGCACCGGGGAGCTGTTTTTT
TRBJ1-1	TRBV19	NA	NA	CASIRGIENTEAFF	TGTGCCAGTATTCGGGGAATCGAGAACACTGAAGCTTTCTTT
TRBJ1-3	TRBV30	NA	NA	CAWDRRSGNTIYF	TGTGCCTGGGACAGGAGATCTGGAAACACCATATATTTT
TRBJ2-3	TRBV2	NA	TRBD1	CASSFQTGSTDTQYF	TGTGCCAGCAGCTTTCAGACAGGGAGCACAGATACGCAGTATTTT
TRBJ2-5	TRBV10-3	NA	TRBD2	CAISGLAGEQETQYF	TGTGCCATCAGTGGGCTAGCGGGGGAACAAGAGACCCAGTACTTC
TRBJ2-3	TRBV4-1	NA	TRBD2	CASSQGESGATTDTQYF	TGCGCCAGCAGCCAAGGGGAAAGCGGGGCGACCACAGATACGCAGTATTTT
TRBJ2-5	TRBV5-5	NA	NA	CASSLYGRQETQYF	TGTGCCAGCAGCTTGTACGGGAGACAGGAGACCCAGTACTTC
TRBJ1-2	TRBV9	NA	TRBD1	CASSVGVKDRGAESYTF	TGTGCCAGCAGCGTGGGAGTTAAGGACAGGGGGGCTGAGAGCTACACCTTC
TRBJ1-1	TRBV6-1	NA	NA	CASSEATRVDTEAFF	TGTGCCAGCAGTGAAGCCACCAGGGTGGACACTGAAGCTTTCTTT
TRBJ2-1	TRBV19	NA	NA	CASSGGASIPWEQFF	TGTGCCAGTAGTGGTGGGGCTTCGATCCCTTGGGAGCAGTTCTTC
TRBJ1-1	TRBV18	NA	TRBD1	CASSPQGEDTEAFF	TGTGCCAGCTCACCTCAGGGGGAGGACACTGAAGCTTTCTTT
TRBJ2-1	TRBV6-4	NA	NA	CASSVSTGGNEQFF	TGTGCCAGCAGTGTGTCGACAGGCGGCAATGAGCAGTTCTTC
TRBJ2-1	TRBV4-3	NA	NA	CASSQVRGTYEQFF	TGCGCCAGCAGCCAAGTCCGGGGAACCTATGAGCAGTTCTTC
TRBJ2-3	TRBV5-1	NA	NA	CASSRDAVSTDTQYF	TGCGCCAGCAGCCGGGATGCAGTCAGCACAGATACGCAGTATTTT
TRBJ2-7	TRBV10-3	NA	NA	CAISESWSEQYF	TGTGCCATCAGTGAGTCGTGGAGTGAGCAGTACTTC
TRBJ1-1	TRBV5-6	NA	NA	CASSLGMKGRIEAFF	TGTGCCAGCAGCTTGGGAATGAAAGGGAGGATTGAAGCTTTCTTT
TRBJ1-3	TRBV28	NA	TRBD1	CASSPYKGGQSSGNTIYF	TGTGCCAGCAGTCCTTATAAGGGGGGACAGAGCTCTGGAAACACCATATATTTT
TRBJ1-5	TRBV11-2	NA	NA	CASSQEGGTSQPQHF	TGTGCCAGCAGCCAAGAGGGGGGGACGTCTCAGCCCCAGCATTTT
TRBJ2-1	TRBV7-2	NA	TRBD1	CASSPTGGVGNEQFF	TGTGCCAGCAGCCCGACAGGGGGCGTAGGCAATGAGCAGTTCTTC
TRBJ1-2	TRBV7-9	NA	NA	CASSPPWDLIYGYTF	TGTGCCAGCAGCCCCCCTTGGGACTTAATCTATGGCTACACCTTC
TRBJ2-3	TRBV6-1	NA	NA	CASSDSAVEAQYF	TGTGCCAGCAGTGATTCCGCCGTAGAGGCGCAGTATTTT
TRBJ1-1	TRBV6-5	NA	NA	CASSSRQNAEAFF	TGTGCCAGCAGTTCCAGACAGAACGCTGAAGCTTTCTTT
TRBJ1-4	TRBV7-9	NA	TRBD1	CASSTGTGVPNEKLFF	TGTGCCAGCAGCACCGGTACAGGGGTTCCTAATGAAAAACTGTTTTTT
TRBJ1-2	TRBV18	NA	TRBD1	CASSPGDRGLSHYGYTF	TGTGCCAGCTCACCAGGGGACAGGGGGCTGAGCCACTATGGCTACACCTTC
TRBJ1-4	TRBV5-1	NA	TRBD1	CASSLAQGDGEKLFF	TGCGCCAGCAGCTTGGCCCAGGGGGATGGTGAAAAACTGTTTTTT
TRBJ1-1	TRBV13	NA	TRBD1	CASSLEGQGVLDTEAFF	TGTGCCAGCAGCTTAGAGGGACAGGGGGTCTTGGACACTGAAGCTTTCTTT